This paragraph covers one T cell receptor beta chain sequence. These data originate in a study of control samples from healthy donors and cancer patients. Sequenced by immunoSEQ multiplex PCR; TCRdb stores in-frame clones only, minus some. This sample has around 100,000 clones, with roughly 90% found just once. Sequencing was done on a sample of PBMCs. The sequence was collected from a man aged 60-69 years with lung cancer.

The CDR3 protein is CASSLGNTGELFF. The CDR3 region has the DNA TGTGCCAGCAGCTTAGGGAACACCGGGGAGCTGTTTTTT. The chain couples TRBV7-6 to TRBJ2-2; the D is unclear. V shed 1 base and J shed 1 base, with 1 base lying between them. Germline CDR1 reads SGHVS; CDR2 reads FNYEAQ. CDR3 length: 13 residues.